The present TCR beta chain was sequenced within a study of OX40 agonist ivuxolimab in advanced cancers. Study summary: Eligibility rules accepted prior anti-PD-1, anti-PD-L1 or anti-CTLA-4 therapy, and 35% to 40% had some.

Clones were read by immunoSEQ multiplex PCR, and TCRdb kept only the in-frame ones, dropping some. The table shows roughly 75,000 clones, with more than 85% occurring only once. This clonotype originated in an adult with an advanced solid tumor such as melanoma, head and neck, liver or kidney cancer. The source was CD4+ or CD8+ T cells sorted from blood, collected in a trial of the OX40 agonist ivuxolimab.

The CDR3 here is CASSDTSVETQYF. CDR3 coding DNA: TGTGCCAGCAGTGATACTAGCGTGGAGACCCAGTACTTC. The chain combines TRBV6-1 with TRBJ2-5, with 7 positions matching TRBD2. The V segment lost 3 bases and the J segment 5 bases; nucleotides outside the gene matches: 3. The CDR3 spans 13 residues. Per the germline V gene, CDR1 is MNHNS and CDR2 is SASEGT.